These 5 T cell receptor beta chains came from one sample sequenced in a study of blood T cell repertoires in COVID-19 (dated by TCRdb to 2020 to 2021). Library construction relied on the immunoSEQ multiplex PCR assay. Entries here come from immuneACCESS through TCRdb and include only in-frame sequences with V and J called. Some clones fail to appear in such tables; in the studies checked, an unresolved V gene covers under half of the shortfall, and the cause of the remainder is unknown. Here the sample has around 130,000 clones; 84% occur a single time. The ten largest clones add up to under 4% of the sample. The specimen was PBMCs or T cells enriched from blood (not recorded which). The receptors derive from a woman aged 30 to 39 who had recovered from COVID-19.

This clone has just one count. Other DNA sequences in the same sample also yield this CDR3. The chain links TRBV6-2 or TRBV6-3 to TRBJ2-2; possible D gene TRBD2, 6 bases. This CDR3 is built from 15 residues. Trimming shortened V by 2 bases and J by 0 bases, and 7 bases separated the two germline ends. The germline gives CDR1 MNHEY, CDR2 SVGEGT. The CDR3 DNA follows: TGTGCCAGCAGTTACGGGACTGCGAACACCGGGGAGCTGTTTTTT. Translating it yields CASSYGTANTGELFF.

This chain links TRBV4-1 with TRBJ2-4, with D unresolved. CDR1 is MGHRA and CDR2 is YSYEKL in the germline V gene. V was shortened by 2 bases and J by 2 bases, with 10 bases between the two germline ends. This CDR3 has 15 residues. CDR3 sequence (DNA): TGCGCCAGCAGCCAAAATATCGCGCCCAAAAACATTCAGTACTTC. Protein product: CASSQNIAPKNIQYF.

A few counts support this clone. The chain combines TRBV7-6 with TRBJ2-7; TRBD1 agrees at 8 bases. The CDR3 is 15 amino acids. The germline gives CDR1 SGHVS, CDR2 FNYEAQ. V dropped 1 base and J dropped 4; count of bases not matched to a gene: 6. CDR3 coding DNA: TGTGCCAGCAGCTTAGGGACAGGGATGGGATACGAGCAGTACTTC. Encoded protein: CASSLGTGMGYEQYF.

CDR3 coding DNA: TGTGCCAGCTCCAGGGGGCCCTACGAGCAGTACTTC. Amino acids: CASSRGPYEQYF. The rearrangement joins TRBV6-5 to TRBJ2-7, with TRBD1 matching over 8 bases. Looked up from germline, CDR1 is MNHEY and CDR2 is SVGAGI. After removal of 8 bases from V and 2 bases from J, the junction contained 2 bases not matched to a gene. This CDR3 has 12 amino acids.

CDR3: CASSEPGDYGYTF. CDR3 in DNA: TGCGCCAGCAGTGAGCCAGGGGACTATGGCTACACCTTC. The V call is TRBV10-1, the J call TRBJ1-2; D might be TRBD1 (6 bases). V lost 2 bases and J 3 bases, leaving 7 bases between the germline ends. This CDR3 has 13 residues. Germline V lookup: CDR1 WNHNN, CDR2 SYGVQD (reference sequence).